These T cell receptor beta chains were read from a single sample in a study of T cell repertoires in cytomegalovirus infection. TCRdb passed the reads through MiXCR, listing each CDR3 protein once. The table has under 800,000 distinct CDR3 sequences, roughly a quarter seen once. Sequencing was performed on CD8+ T cells from PBMCs. The receptors shown here come from a human donor in good health (CMV status not recorded). Some clones in this sample may be carry-over from other donors' samples. Each CDR3 is given with its conserved first and last residue. Each record gives: V gene, D gene, CDR3 protein. The D gene is left open where the match is weak.

v_gene: TRBV18; d_gene: TRBD2; CDR3aa: CASSTSGGAFNEQFF
v_gene: TRBV6-5; d_gene: -; CDR3aa: CASSYEGGGTDTQYF
v_gene: TRBV9; d_gene: -; CDR3aa: CASSVADSFYSYEQYF
v_gene: TRBV7-8; d_gene: -; CDR3aa: CTSSPTKGDRSEAFF
v_gene: TRBV7-6; d_gene: TRBD2; CDR3aa: CASSLARIAGGLYNEQFF
v_gene: TRBV7-9; d_gene: -; CDR3aa: CASSARDSRPGTDTQYF
v_gene: TRBV2; d_gene: -; CDR3aa: CASSESTARLPQHF
v_gene: TRBV3-1; d_gene: -; CDR3aa: CASSQDLATIILANTEQFF
v_gene: TRBV6-6; d_gene: -; CDR3aa: CASRHVAGGANVLTF
v_gene: TRBV7-6; d_gene: -; CDR3aa: CASSQVDSNTEAFF
v_gene: TRBV29-1; d_gene: -; CDR3aa: CSVLEGPYGYTF
v_gene: TRBV14; d_gene: -; CDR3aa: CASSQGTLYTDTQYF
v_gene: TRBV6-5; d_gene: -; CDR3aa: CASSYSGLLPYEQYF
v_gene: TRBV27; d_gene: -; CDR3aa: CASSEDSNYGYTF
v_gene: TRBV27; d_gene: -; CDR3aa: CASSLPLGRGSYEQYF
v_gene: TRBV29-1; d_gene: -; CDR3aa: CSVPEEDTQYF
v_gene: TRBV2; d_gene: TRBD1; CDR3aa: CASRPGTGQSPDTQYF